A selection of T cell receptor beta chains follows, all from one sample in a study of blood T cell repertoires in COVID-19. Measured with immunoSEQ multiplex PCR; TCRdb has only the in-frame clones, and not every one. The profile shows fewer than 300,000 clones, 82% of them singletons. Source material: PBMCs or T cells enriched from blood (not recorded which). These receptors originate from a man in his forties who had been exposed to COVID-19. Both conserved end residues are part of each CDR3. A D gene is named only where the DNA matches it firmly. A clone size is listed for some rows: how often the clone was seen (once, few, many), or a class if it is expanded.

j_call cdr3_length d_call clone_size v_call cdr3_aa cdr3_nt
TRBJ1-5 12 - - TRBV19 CASRTGNQPQHF TGTGCCAGCAGGACAGGCAATCAGCCCCAGCATTTT
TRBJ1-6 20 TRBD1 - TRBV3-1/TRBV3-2 CASSREDRGRAARNNSPLHF TGTGCCAGCAGCCGCGAAGACAGGGGTCGGGCCGCCCGGAATAATTCACCCCTCCACTTT
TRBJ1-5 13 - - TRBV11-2 CASSLEAVAPQHF TGTGCCAGCAGCTTAGAGGCGGTTGCGCCCCAGCATTTT
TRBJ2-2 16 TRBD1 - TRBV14 CASSPLGTANTGELFF TGTGCCAGCAGCCCACTTGGGACAGCGAACACCGGGGAGCTGTTTTTT
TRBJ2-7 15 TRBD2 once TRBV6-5 CASSYSKAGVYEQYF TGTGCCAGCAGTTACTCGAAGGCGGGAGTCTACGAGCAGTACTTC
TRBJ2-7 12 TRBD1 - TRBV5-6 CASSSTGDEQYF TGTGCCAGCAGTTCGACAGGGGACGAGCAGTACTTC
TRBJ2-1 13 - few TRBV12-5 CASGPGRYNEQFF TGTGCTAGTGGTCCTGGGCGTTACAATGAGCAGTTCTTC
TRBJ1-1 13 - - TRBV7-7 CASSLDRVSEAFF TGTGCTAGCAGCTTAGACCGAGTATCTGAAGCTTTCTTT
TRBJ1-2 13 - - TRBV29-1 CSVDPRQVYGYTF TGCAGCGTTGATCCCCGACAGGTCTATGGCTACACCTTC
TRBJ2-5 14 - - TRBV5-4 CASSTPTGEWTQYF TGTGCCAGCAGCACCCCGACGGGGGAGTGGACCCAGTACTTC
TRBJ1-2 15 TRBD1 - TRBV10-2 CASSDLGTGNYGYTF TGCGCCAGCAGTGATCTTGGGACAGGGAACTATGGCTACACCTTC
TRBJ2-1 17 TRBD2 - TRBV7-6 CASSLYSGGLQYNEQFF TGTGCCAGCAGCTTATATTCGGGAGGCTTACAATACAATGAGCAGTTCTTC
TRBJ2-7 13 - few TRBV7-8 CASKMEGSHEQYF TGTGCCAGCAAGATGGAGGGGAGCCACGAGCAGTACTTC
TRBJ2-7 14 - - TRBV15 CATSRGGVLYEQYF TGTGCCACCAGCAGAGGGGGGGTCTTGTACGAGCAGTACTTC
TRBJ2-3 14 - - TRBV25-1 CASSEWPLGDTQYF TGTGCCAGCAGTGAATGGCCACTGGGCGATACGCAGTATTTT
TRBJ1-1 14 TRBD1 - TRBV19 CASALGQTNTEAFF TGTGCCAGTGCCCTGGGACAGACTAACACTGAAGCTTTCTTT
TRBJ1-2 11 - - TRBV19 CAILRPGGYTF TGTGCCATCCTTCGCCCAGGCGGCTACACCTTC
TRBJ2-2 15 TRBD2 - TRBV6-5 CASSYRLAYTGELFF TGTGCCAGCAGTTACAGACTAGCTTACACCGGGGAGCTGTTTTTT
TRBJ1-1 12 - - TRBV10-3 CASTGLSTEAFF TGTGCCAGCACAGGGCTGTCCACTGAAGCTTTCTTT
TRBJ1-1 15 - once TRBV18 CASSPPSRSNTEAFF TGTGCCAGCTCACCACCGTCCAGGTCGAACACTGAAGCTTTCTTT
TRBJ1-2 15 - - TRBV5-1 CASSLEGSQSGGYTF TGCGCCAGCAGCTTGGAGGGCAGCCAGTCGGGAGGCTACACCTTC
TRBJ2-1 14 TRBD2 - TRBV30 CAWSRGGSLDEQFF TGTGCCTGGAGTCGGGGGGGCTCTCTCGATGAGCAGTTCTTC
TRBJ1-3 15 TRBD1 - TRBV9 CASSSSTGAGNTIYF TGTGCCAGCAGCTCTAGTACAGGGGCGGGAAACACCATATATTTT
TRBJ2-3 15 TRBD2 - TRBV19 CASSNPGLHPDTQYF TGTGCCAGTAGTAATCCGGGACTACACCCAGATACGCAGTATTTT
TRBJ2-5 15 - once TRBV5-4 CASSRTTAEQETQYF TGTGCCAGCAGCCGGACAACAGCCGAACAAGAGACCCAGTACTTC
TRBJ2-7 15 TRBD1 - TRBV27 CASTVRTGGFYEQYF TGTGCCAGCACCGTACGGACAGGGGGCTTCTACGAGCAGTACTTC
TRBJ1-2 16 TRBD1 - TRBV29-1 CSVEGTGGEFYYGYTF TGCAGCGTTGAGGGGACAGGGGGCGAGTTTTACTATGGCTACACCTTC
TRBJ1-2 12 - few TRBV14 CASSGTAGGYTF TGTGCCAGCAGTGGGACTGCAGGAGGCTACACCTTC
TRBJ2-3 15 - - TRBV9 CASSARRASGDTQYF TGTGCCAGCAGCGCCCGGCGAGCATCGGGAGATACGCAGTATTTT
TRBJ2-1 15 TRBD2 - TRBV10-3 CAISGRGLEDNEQFF TGTGCCATCTCAGGCAGGGGACTAGAAGACAATGAGCAGTTCTTC
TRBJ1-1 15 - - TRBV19 CASSRSATMNTEAFF TGTGCCAGTAGTAGGAGTGCAACCATGAACACTGAAGCTTTCTTT
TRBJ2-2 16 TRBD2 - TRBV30 CAWSPWIAGNTGELFF TGTGCCTGGAGTCCATGGATAGCGGGGAACACCGGGGAGCTGTTTTTT
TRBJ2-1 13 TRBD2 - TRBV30 CAWGSGGGREQFF TGTGCCTGGGGGAGCGGGGGCGGTAGGGAGCAGTTCTTC
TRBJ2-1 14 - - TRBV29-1 CSVERGGSNNEQFF TGCAGCGTTGAGAGGGGGGGCTCCAACAATGAGCAGTTCTTC
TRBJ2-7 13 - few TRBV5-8 CASSLHRVNEQYF TGTGCCAGCAGCTTACACAGGGTGAACGAGCAGTACTTC
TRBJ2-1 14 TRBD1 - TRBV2 CASTLGTGRGEQFF TGTGCCAGCACTCTCGGGACAGGGAGGGGTGAGCAGTTCTTC
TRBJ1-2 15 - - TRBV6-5 CASSSYQGIGYGYTF TGTGCCAGCAGTTCGTACCAGGGTATAGGCTATGGCTACACCTTC
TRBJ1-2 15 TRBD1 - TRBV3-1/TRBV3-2 CASSQAGTGGYGYTF TGTGCCAGCAGCCAAGCCGGGACAGGGGGGTATGGCTACACCTTC
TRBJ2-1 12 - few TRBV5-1 CASSTTYNEQFF TGCGCCAGCAGCACCACATACAATGAGCAGTTCTTC
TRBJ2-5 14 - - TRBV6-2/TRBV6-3 CASGSERGQETQYF TGTGCCAGCGGTTCAGAAAGGGGGCAAGAGACCCAGTACTTC
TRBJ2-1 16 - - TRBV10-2 CASSQNSGSSYNEQFF TGCGCCAGCAGTCAGAATAGCGGATCCTCCTACAATGAGCAGTTCTTC
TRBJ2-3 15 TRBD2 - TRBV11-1 CASSLVGGRVNTQYF TGTGCCAGCAGCTTAGTGGGCGGGAGAGTAAATACGCAGTATTTT
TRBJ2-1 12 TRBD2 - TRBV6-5 CASTGRVNEQFF TGTGCCAGCACTGGGAGGGTCAATGAGCAGTTCTTC
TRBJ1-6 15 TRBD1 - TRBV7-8 CASSRDRGGRSPLHF TGTGCCAGCAGCAGGGACAGAGGTGGACGGTCACCCCTCCACTTT
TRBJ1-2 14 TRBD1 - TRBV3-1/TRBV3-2 CASSLRRGPDGYTF TGTGCCAGCAGCCTTAGGAGGGGGCCCGATGGCTACACCTTC
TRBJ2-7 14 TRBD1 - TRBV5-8 CASNGQGPTYEQYF TGTGCCAGCAACGGACAGGGTCCGACCTACGAGCAGTACTTC